The 9 T cell receptor beta chains below come from one sample, sequenced in a study of blood T cells in healthy people across ages. Through a sample-barcoded 5' primer and a J-beta primer mix, a second PCR was run for roughly 6 to 11 cycles. TCRdb processed the 5' RACE reads anew with MiXCR; each CDR3 protein has one entry. The table shows around 1,000,000 distinct CDR3 sequences, with less than 25% occurring only once. These sequences were also reported in another study, on T cells of mothers and their children.

The sample taken for sequencing was blood. These receptors were collected from a girl between 2 and 10 years old in good health.

This clonotype appeared a few times. The chain links TRBV27 to TRBJ1-5; D uncertain. CDR1 and CDR2 from the germline V gene are MNHEY and SMNVEV (reference sequence). The CDR3 spans 14 residues. The V gene lost 6 bases and the J gene lost 3 bases, with 12 bases spanning the gap. The CDR3 spells CASRSDEYNQPQHF. DNA of the CDR3: TGTGCCAGCAGATCGGACGAATACAATCAGCCCCAGCATTTT.

The table lists this clonotype with a few counts. The chain combines TRBV13 with TRBJ2-5; D is uncertain. The end of the DNA aligns better with TRBJ2-7, so the J call may be wrong. This CDR3 is 16 amino acids long. Germline V gene lookup returns CDR1 PRHDT and CDR2 FYEKMQ (reference sequence). The CDR3 DNA is TGTGCCAGCAGCTCTCCCTCCTTTGGGAAAGACTACGAGCAGTACTTC. It yields the protein CASSSPSFGKDYEQYF.

V is TRBV5-1 and J is TRBJ2-2, with a possible D match to TRBD1 (5 bases). The V end lost 4 bases, the J end lost 0 bases, and 7 bases lay between the germline ends. Germline lookup yields CDR1 SGHRS and CDR2 YFSETQ. This CDR3 has 14 amino acids. The CDR3 nucleotides are TGCGCCAGCAGCGACAGATCGAACACCGGGGAGCTGTTTTTT. Encoded protein: CASSDRSNTGELFF.

CDR3 nucleotides: TGTGCCAGCACAGGCGGGAGGAGTTCGATTCGTACGCAGTATTTT. Amino acids: CASTGGRSSIRTQYF. The V and J genes are TRBV28 and TRBJ2-3, with 8 bases aligning to TRBD2. Trimming cost V 7 bases and J 8 bases; bases outside gene matches: 14. Germline assignment: CDR1 MDHEN and CDR2 SYDVKM. This CDR3 region has 15 residues.

V usage is TRBV6-1 and J usage is TRBJ2-7; D is possibly TRBD1 or TRBD2 (6 bases each). Germline lookup yields CDR1 MNHNS and CDR2 SASEGT. The CDR3 spans 13 residues. The V and J ends lost 8 bases and 1 base respectively, with 12 bases between them. The DNA of the CDR3 is TGTGCCAGCTGGGGGGCGGGATCCTACGAGCAGTACTTC. Protein: CASWGAGSYEQYF.

This clonotype was picked up a small number of times. The chain uses TRBV18 and TRBJ2-2; D remains ambiguous. CDR1 and CDR2 from the germline V gene are KGHSH and LQKENI. With 5 bases removed from V and 4 bases from J, the gap between germline ends came to 11 bases. The CDR3 runs 14 residues. The CDR3 coding sequence is TGTGCCAGCTCAGCGACGGCGTTCACCGGGGAGCTGTTTTTT. It translates to CASSATAFTGELFF. The full variable domain, with the rest looked up from reference TRBV18 and TRBJ2-2, is NAGVMQNPRHLVRRRGQEARLRCSPMKGHSHVYWYRQLPEEGLKFMVYLQKENIIDESGMPKERFSAEFPKEGPSILRIQQVVRGDSAAYFCASSATAFTGELFFGEGSRLTVL.

This CDR3 reads CASSPEGVAKNIQYF. DNA for the CDR3: TGTGCCAGCAGCCCTGAAGGGGTAGCCAAAAACATTCAGTACTTC. This chain joins TRBV7-9 and TRBJ2-4; D may be TRBD1 (5 bases). Trimming took off 5 bases at V and 0 bases at J, with 11 bases between the two ends. Germline CDR1 reads SEHNR; CDR2 reads FQNEAQ (reference sequence). The CDR3 is 15 residues long.

This clonotype was observed a handful of times. J is TRBJ2-5 and V is TRBV5-1; D is unclear. The end of the DNA fits TRBJ2-7 better, so the J call may be wrong. Germline-derived CDR1 and CDR2 are SGHRS and YFSETQ. This CDR3 region has 15 residues. The DNA of the CDR3 is TGCGCCAGCAGCCGTTCTCCGCTGGTCGGGTACGAGCAGTACTTC. Its protein product is CASSRSPLVGYEQYF.

This clonotype has at least ten counts. The J gene is TRBJ2-3, the V gene TRBV2; no definite D call. Trimming stripped 7 bases from V and 1 base from J, with 3 bases between. CDR1 is SNHLY and CDR2 is FYNNEI in the germline V gene. The CDR3 totals 11 residues. The CDR3 loop is CASTGTDTQYF. CDR3 DNA: TGTGCCAGCACGGGCACAGATACGCAGTATTTT.